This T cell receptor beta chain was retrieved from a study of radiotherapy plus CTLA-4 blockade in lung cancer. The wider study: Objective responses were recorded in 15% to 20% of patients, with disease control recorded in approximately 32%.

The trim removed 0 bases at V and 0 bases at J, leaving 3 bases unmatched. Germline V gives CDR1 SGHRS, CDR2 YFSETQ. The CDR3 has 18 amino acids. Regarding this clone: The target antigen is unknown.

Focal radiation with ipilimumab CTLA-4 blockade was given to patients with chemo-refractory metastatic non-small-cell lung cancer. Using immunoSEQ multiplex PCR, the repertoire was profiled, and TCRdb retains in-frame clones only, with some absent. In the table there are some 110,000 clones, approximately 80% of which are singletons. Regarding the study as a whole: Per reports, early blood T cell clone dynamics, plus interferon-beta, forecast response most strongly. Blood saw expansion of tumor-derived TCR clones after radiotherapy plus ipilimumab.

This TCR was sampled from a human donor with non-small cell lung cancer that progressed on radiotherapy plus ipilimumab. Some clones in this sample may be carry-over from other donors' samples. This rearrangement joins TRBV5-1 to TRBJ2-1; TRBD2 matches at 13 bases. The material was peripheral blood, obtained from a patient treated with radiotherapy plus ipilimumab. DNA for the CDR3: TGCGCCAGCAGCTTGGCCTGGACTAGCGGGAGCTCCTACAATGAGCAGTTCTTC. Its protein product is CASSLAWTSGSSYNEQFF.